The 9 T cell receptor beta chains presented below share a single source sample, sequenced in a study of blood T cell repertoires in COVID-19. Using immunoSEQ multiplex PCR, the repertoire was profiled, and TCRdb retains in-frame clones only, with some absent. The sample yields 100,000 to 150,000 clones, approximately 85% seen once. Sequencing was performed on peripheral blood. The receptors here all came from a woman at least 80 years old with COVID-19, enrolled during active disease.

The chain is built from TRBV4-3 and TRBJ2-1, with D possibly matching TRBD1 (5 bases). V shed 3 bases and J shed 10 bases, with 19 bases lying between them. Germline loops: CDR1 LGHNA, CDR2 YSLEER. The CDR3 is 15 amino acids. The DNA of the CDR3 is TGCGCCAGCAGCCACAGGGCATCGCAGGGAAACGAGCAGTTCTTC. Amino acid sequence: CASSHRASQGNEQFF.

The chain carries TRBV28 and TRBJ2-5; weak D call: TRBD2 (5 bases). The germline gives CDR1 MDHEN, CDR2 SYDVKM. The germline V and J ends were trimmed by 8 bases and 5 bases, with 18 bases remaining between them. The CDR3 loop spans 14 amino acids. CDR3 in DNA: TGTGCCAGCCGTGCCGCCGGGAAGGGCGAGACCCAGTACTTC. This codes for CASRAAGKGETQYF. Filled out from reference TRBV28 and TRBJ2-5, the complete variable domain reads DVKVTQSSRYLVKRTGEKVFLECVQDMDHENMFWYRQDPGLGLRLIYFSYDVKMKEKGDIPEGYSVSREKKERFSLILESASTNQTSMYLCASRAAGKGETQYFGPGTRLLVL.

The chain combines TRBV6-2 or TRBV6-3 with TRBJ2-2; no clear D. V gave up 2 bases and J gave up 7 bases, with 14 bases separating them. The germline CDR1 and CDR2 sequences are MNHEY and SVGEGT. This CDR3 region has 15 residues. The CDR3 sequence is CASSYPTGSIGELFF. The CDR3 region has the DNA TGTGCCAGCAGTTACCCCACGGGTTCCATCGGGGAGCTGTTTTTT.

This sequence joins TRBV4-2 and TRBJ1-4, with D unclear. Trimming took off 7 bases at V and 7 bases at J, with 7 bases between the two ends. The CDR3 contains 11 residues. CDR1 is LGHNA and CDR2 is YNFKEQ in the germline V gene. The chain's CDR3 is CASTEAEKLFF. The CDR3 DNA reads as TGTGCCAGCACCGAGGCTGAAAAACTGTTTTTT.

The chain recombines TRBV27 with TRBJ1-2; 9 nucleotides line up with TRBD1. The germline CDR1 and CDR2 sequences are MNHEY and SMNVEV (reference sequence). This CDR3 contains 13 residues. Losses at the gene ends were 5 bases for V and 4 bases for J; bases not matched to a gene: 2. CDR3: CASSRDRAYGYTF. DNA of the CDR3: TGTGCCAGCAGTAGGGACAGGGCCTATGGCTACACCTTC.

The chain combines TRBV12-3 or TRBV12-4 with TRBJ1-2, with 7 nucleotides matching TRBD1. The CDR3 loop spans 13 amino acids. V lost 5 bases to trimming and J lost 5 bases; unmatched junction nucleotides: 5. The CDR3 loop is CASSHPGGYGYTF. Here the CDR3 DNA reads TGTGCCAGCAGTCACCCAGGGGGATATGGCTACACCTTC.

This chain links TRBV12-3 or TRBV12-4 with TRBJ2-5; weak D call: TRBD1 (5 bases). Trimming removed 6 bases at V and 4 bases at J, with 12 bases between. The CDR3 length is 13 residues. The CDR3 spells CASSPTVVETQYF. DNA for the CDR3: TGTGCCAGCAGCCCGACAGTCGTAGAGACCCAGTACTTC.

The table lists this clone with a count of one. This chain joins TRBV28 and TRBJ1-2; TRBD1 might be the D (5 bases). V gave up 7 bases and J gave up 1 base, with 16 bases separating them. The germline gives CDR1 MDHEN, CDR2 SYDVKM. This CDR3 is 15 amino acids long. The CDR3 protein is CASINPAGNNYGYTF. In DNA form, the CDR3 reads TGTGCCAGCATCAACCCGGCAGGGAATAACTATGGCTACACCTTC.

This chain joins TRBV25-1 and TRBJ1-6; maybe TRBD1 (6 bases). In germline, CDR1 is MGHDK, CDR2 SYGVNS. Trimming took 3 bases from V and 7 from J, leaving 7 bases between them. The CDR3 extends over 13 amino acids. The CDR3 loop is CASSDTGNSPLHF. CDR3 nucleotides: TGTGCCAGCAGTGACACAGGGAATTCACCCCTCCACTTT.